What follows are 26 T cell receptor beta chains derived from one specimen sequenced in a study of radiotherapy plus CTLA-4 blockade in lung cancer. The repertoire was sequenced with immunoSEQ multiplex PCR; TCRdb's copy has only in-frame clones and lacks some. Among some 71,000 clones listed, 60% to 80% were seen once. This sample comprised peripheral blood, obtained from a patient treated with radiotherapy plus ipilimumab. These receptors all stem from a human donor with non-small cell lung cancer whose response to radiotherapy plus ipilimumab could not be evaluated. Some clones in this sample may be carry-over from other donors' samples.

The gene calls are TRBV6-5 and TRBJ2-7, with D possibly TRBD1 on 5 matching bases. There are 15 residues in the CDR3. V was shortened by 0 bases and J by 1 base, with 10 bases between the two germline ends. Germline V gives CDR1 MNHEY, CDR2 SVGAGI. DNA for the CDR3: TGTGCCAGCAGTTACTCGATAACAGGTTCCTACGAGCAGTACTTC. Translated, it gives CASSYSITGSYEQYF.

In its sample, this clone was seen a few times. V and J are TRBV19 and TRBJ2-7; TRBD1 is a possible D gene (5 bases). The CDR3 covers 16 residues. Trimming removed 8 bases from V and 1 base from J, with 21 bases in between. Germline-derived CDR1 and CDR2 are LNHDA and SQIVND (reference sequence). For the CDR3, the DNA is TGTGCCAGTCGTCCCCATCCAGGGCAGGGATCCTACGAGCAGTACTTC. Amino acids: CASRPHPGQGSYEQYF.

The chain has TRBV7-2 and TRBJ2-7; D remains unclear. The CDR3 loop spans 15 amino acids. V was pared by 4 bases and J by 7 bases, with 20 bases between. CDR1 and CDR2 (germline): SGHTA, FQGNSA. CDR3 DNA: TGTGCCAGCAGCTCCGCCGCCGACGGAGCCGGGGAGCAGTACTTC. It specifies CASSSAADGAGEQYF.

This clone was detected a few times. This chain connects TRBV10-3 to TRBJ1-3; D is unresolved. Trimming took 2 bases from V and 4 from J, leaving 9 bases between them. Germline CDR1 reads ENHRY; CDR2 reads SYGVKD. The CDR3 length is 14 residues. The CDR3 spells CAISEDGAGNTIYF. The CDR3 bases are TGTGCCATCAGTGAGGATGGAGCGGGAAACACCATATATTTT.

CDR3 DNA: TGTGCCAGCTCACCATCTTGGGTCCCGGAGGCCCAGCATTTT. Translated, it gives CASSPSWVPEAQHF. V usage is TRBV18 and J usage is TRBJ1-5; D not certain. Germline V gives CDR1 KGHSH, CDR2 LQKENI. V was cut by 2 bases and J by 11 bases, with 16 bases left in between. The CDR3 covers 14 residues.

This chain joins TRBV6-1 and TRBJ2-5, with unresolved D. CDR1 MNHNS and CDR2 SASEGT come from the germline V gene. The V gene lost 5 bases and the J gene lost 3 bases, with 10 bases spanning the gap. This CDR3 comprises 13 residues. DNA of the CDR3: TGTGCCAGCAGTACCTTGGCGGAAGAGACCCAGTACTTC. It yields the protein CASSTLAEETQYF.

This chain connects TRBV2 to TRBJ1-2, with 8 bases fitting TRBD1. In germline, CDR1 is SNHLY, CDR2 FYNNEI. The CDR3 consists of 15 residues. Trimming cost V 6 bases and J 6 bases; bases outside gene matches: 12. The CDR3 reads CASRGGQGASDGYTF. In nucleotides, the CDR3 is TGTGCCAGCAGGGGGGGCCAGGGGGCAAGCGATGGCTACACCTTC.

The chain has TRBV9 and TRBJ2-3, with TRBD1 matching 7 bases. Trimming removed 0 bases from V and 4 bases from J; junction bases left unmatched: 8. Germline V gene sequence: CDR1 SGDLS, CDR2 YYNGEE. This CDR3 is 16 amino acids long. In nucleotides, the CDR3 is TGTGCCAGCAGCGTAGAGGGGGCTAGCTGGGCAGATACGCAGTATTTT. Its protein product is CASSVEGASWADTQYF. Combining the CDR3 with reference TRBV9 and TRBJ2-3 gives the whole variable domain DSGVTQTPKHLITATGQRVTLRCSPRSGDLSVYWYQQSLDQGLQFLIQYYNGEERAKGNILERFSAQQFPDLHSELNLSSLELGDSALYFCASSVEGASWADTQYFGPGTRLTVL.

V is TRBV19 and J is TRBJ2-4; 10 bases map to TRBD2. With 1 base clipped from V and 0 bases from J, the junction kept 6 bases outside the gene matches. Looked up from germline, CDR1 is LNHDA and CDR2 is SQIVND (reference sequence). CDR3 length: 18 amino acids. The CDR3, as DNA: TGTGCCAGTAGTATAGCCGCTAGCGGGGGTCCAGCCAAAAACATTCAGTACTTC. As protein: CASSIAASGGPAKNIQYF. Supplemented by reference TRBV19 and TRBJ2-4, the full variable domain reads DGGITQSPKYLFRKEGQNVTLSCEQNLNHDAMYWYRQDPGQGLRLIYYSQIVNDFQKGDIAEGYSVSREKKESFPLTVTSAQKNPTAFYLCASSIAASGGPAKNIQYFGAGTRLSVL.

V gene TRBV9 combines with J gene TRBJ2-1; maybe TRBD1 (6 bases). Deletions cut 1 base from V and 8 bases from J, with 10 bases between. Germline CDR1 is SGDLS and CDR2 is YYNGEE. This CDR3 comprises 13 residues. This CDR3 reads CASSVNRADEQFF. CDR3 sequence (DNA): TGTGCCAGCAGCGTAAACAGGGCTGATGAGCAGTTCTTC.

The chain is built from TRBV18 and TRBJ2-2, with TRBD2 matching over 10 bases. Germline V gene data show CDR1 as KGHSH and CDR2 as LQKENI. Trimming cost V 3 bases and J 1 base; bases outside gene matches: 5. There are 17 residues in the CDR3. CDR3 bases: TGTGCCAGCTCACCGACTAGCGGGTCCCAGAACACCGGGGAGCTGTTTTTT. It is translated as CASSPTSGSQNTGELFF.

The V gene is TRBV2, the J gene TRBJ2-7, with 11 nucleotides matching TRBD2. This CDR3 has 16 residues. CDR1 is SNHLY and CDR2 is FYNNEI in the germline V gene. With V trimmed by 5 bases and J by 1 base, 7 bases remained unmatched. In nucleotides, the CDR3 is TGTGCCAGCAGTCTAGCGGGGGGCCTGTTGTCCTACGAGCAGTACTTC. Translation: CASSLAGGLLSYEQYF.

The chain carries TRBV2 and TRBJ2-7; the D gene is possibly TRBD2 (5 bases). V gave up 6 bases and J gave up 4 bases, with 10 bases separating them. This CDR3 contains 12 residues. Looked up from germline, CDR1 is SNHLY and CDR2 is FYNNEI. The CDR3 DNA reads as TGTGCCAGCAGGAGGGAGTCGTACGAGCAGTACTTC. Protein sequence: CASRRESYEQYF.

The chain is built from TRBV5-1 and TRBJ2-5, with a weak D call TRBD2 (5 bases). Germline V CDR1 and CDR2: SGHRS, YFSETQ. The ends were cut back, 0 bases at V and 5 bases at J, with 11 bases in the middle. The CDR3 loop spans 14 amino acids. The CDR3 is CASSLDGGSETQYF. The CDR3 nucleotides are TGCGCCAGCAGCTTGGATGGCGGGTCCGAGACCCAGTACTTC.

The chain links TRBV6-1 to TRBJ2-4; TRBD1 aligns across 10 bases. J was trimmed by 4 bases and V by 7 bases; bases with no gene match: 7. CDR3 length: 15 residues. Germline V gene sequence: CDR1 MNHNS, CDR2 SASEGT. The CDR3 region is CASNRQGAAKNIQYF. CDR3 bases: TGTGCCAGCAACCGACAGGGGGCGGCGAAAAACATTCAGTACTTC.

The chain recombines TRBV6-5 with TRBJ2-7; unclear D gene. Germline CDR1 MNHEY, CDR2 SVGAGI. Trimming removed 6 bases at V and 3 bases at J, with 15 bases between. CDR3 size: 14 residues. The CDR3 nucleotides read TGTGCCAGCAGCCGAGAACCCGGTGGCTACGAGCAGTACTTC. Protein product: CASSREPGGYEQYF.

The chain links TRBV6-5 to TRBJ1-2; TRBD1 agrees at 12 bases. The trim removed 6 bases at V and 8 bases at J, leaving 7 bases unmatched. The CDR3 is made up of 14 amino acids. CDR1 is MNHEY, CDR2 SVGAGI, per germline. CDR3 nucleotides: TGTGCCAGCAGACTCACCGGGACAGGGGGCGGCTACACCTTC. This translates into CASRLTGTGGGYTF.

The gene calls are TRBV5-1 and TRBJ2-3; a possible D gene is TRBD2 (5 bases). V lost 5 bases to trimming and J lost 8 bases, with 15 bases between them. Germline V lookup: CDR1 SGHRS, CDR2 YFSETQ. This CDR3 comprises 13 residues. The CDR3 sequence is CASSFGHGGTQYF. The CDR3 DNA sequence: TGCGCCAGCAGTTTTGGCCACGGAGGTACGCAGTATTTT.

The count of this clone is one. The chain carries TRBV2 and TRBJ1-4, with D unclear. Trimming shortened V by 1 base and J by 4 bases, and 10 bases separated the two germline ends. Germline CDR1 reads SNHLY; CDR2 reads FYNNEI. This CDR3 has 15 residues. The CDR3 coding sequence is TGTGCCAGCAGTGAAGGGGGAGATATTAATGAAAAACTGTTTTTT. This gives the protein CASSEGGDINEKLFF.

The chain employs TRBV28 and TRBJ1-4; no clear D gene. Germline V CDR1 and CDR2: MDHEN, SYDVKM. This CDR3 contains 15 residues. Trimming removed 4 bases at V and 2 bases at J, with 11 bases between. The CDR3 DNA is TGTGCCAGCAGTTCTCCGGGTTTTACTAATGAAAAACTGTTTTTT. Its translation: CASSSPGFTNEKLFF.

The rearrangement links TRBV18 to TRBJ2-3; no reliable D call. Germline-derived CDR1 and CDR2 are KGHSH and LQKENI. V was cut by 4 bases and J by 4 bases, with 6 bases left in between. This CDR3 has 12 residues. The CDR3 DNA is TGTGCCAGCTCACTTCCGGCAGATACGCAGTATTTT. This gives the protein CASSLPADTQYF.

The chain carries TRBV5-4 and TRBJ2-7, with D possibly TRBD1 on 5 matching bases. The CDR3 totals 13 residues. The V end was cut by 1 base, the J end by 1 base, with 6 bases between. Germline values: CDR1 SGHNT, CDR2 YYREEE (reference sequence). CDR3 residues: CASSLRGSYEQYF. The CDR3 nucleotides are TGTGCCAGCAGCTTGAGGGGTTCCTACGAGCAGTACTTC.

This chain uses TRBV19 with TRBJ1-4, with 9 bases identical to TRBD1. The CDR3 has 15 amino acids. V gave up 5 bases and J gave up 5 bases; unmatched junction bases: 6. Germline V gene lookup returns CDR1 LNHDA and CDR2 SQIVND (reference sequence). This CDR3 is CASSLTGTGNEKLFF. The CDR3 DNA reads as TGTGCCAGTAGTCTCACCGGGACAGGGAATGAAAAACTGTTTTTT.

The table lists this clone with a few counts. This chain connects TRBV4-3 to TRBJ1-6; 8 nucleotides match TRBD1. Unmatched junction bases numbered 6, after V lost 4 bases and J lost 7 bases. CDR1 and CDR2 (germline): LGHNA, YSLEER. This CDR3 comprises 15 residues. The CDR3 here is CASSPRTGRNSPLHF. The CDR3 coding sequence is TGCGCCAGCAGCCCTAGGACAGGGAGGAATTCACCCCTCCACTTT.

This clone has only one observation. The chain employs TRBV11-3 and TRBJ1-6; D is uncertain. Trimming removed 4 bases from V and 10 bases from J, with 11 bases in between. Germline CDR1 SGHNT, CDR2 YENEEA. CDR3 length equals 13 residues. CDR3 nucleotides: TGTGCCAGCAGCTACGGCCCGGGATCACCCCTCCACTTT. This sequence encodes CASSYGPGSPLHF.

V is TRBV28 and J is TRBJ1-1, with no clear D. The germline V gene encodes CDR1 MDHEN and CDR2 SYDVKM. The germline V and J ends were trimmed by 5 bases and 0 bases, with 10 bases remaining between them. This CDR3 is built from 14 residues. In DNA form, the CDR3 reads TGTGCCAGCAGTCCAGGATTCATGAACACTGAAGCTTTCTTT. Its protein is CASSPGFMNTEAFF.